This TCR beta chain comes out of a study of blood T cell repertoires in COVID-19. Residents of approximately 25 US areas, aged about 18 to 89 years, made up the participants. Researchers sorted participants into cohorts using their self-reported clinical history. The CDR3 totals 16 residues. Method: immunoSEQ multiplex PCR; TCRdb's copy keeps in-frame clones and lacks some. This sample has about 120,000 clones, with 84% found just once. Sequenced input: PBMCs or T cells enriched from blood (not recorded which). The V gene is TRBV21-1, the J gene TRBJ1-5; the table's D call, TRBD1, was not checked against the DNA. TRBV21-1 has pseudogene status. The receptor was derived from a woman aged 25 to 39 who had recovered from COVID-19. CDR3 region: CASSKERGRGNQPQHF. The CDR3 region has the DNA TGTGCCAGCAGCAAAGAAAGGGGCAGGGGCAATCAGCCCCAGCATTTT.